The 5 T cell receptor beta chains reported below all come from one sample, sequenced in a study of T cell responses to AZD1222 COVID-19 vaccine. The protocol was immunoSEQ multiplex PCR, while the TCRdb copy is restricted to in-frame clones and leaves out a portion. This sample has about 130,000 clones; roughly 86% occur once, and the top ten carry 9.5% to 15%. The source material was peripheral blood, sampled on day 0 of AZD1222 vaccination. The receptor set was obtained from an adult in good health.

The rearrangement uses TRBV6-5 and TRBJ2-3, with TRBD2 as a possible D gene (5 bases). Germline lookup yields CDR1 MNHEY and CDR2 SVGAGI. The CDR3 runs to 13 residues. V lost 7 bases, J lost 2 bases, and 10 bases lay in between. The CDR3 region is CASMGAATDTQYF. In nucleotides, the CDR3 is TGTGCCAGCATGGGAGCGGCCACAGATACGCAGTATTTT.

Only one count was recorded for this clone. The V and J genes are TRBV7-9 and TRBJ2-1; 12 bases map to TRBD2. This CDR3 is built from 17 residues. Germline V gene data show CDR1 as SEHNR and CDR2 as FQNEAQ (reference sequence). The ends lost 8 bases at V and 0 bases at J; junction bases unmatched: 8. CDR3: CASFRLAGGGSYNEQFF. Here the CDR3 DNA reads TGTGCCAGCTTTAGGCTAGCGGGAGGGGGCTCCTACAATGAGCAGTTCTTC. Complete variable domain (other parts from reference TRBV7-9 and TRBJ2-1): DTGVSQNPRHKITKRGQNVTFRCDPISEHNRLYWYRQTLGQGPEFLTYFQNEAQLEKSRLLSDRFSAERPKGSFSTLEIQRTEQGDSAMYLCASFRLAGGGSYNEQFFGPGTRLTVL.

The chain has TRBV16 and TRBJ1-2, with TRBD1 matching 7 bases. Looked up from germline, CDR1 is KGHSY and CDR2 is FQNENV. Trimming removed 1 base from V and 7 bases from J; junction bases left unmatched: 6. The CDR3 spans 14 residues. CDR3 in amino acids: CASSQFNRGGGYTF. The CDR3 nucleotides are TGTGCCAGCAGCCAATTCAACAGGGGAGGTGGCTACACCTTC. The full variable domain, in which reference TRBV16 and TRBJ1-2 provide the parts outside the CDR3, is GEEVAQTPKHLVRGEGQKAKLYCAPIKGHSYVFWYQQVLKNEFKFLISFQNENVFDETGMPKERFSAKCLPNSPCSLEIQATKLEDSAVYFCASSQFNRGGGYTFGSGTRLTVV.

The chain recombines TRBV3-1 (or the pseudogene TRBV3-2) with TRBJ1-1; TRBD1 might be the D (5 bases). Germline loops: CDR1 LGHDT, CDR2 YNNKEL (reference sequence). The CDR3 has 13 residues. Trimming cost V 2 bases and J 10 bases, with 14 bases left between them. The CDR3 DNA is TGTGCCAGCAGCCAACTCTCAGGGCGGGGAGCTTTCTTT. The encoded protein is CASSQLSGRGAFF.

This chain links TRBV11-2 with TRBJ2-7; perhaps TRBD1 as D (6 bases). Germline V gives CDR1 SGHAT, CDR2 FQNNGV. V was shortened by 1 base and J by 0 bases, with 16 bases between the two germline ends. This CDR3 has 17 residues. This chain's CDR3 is CASSLALPGVSSYEQYF. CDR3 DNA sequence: TGTGCCAGCAGCTTAGCCCTCCCAGGGGTTAGCTCCTACGAGCAGTACTTC.